What follows is one TCR beta chain and its context. The antigen remains unidentified. These data come from a study of cytomegalovirus exposure and HLA in healthy donors. Overall study results and limits: CMV serostatus was the sole immune exposure information available. When the data were analyzed later, several of the most significant clusters appeared to be linked to common viral pathogens. The authors later found TCR association rates varying by HLA locus, with DRB1 most and HLA-C fewest.

This CDR3 spans 18 amino acids. Germline CDR1 is SGHRS and CDR2 is YFSETQ. V lost 0 bases and J lost 12; bases outside the gene matches: 19. The PCR had 60 Vbeta and 13 Jbeta primers. The method was immunoSEQ multiplex PCR; TCRdb's version includes in-frame clones alone and lacks a portion of them. The sample contains roughly 170,000 clones, less than 90% of which appear only once. Sequences were obtained from PBMCs. The rearrangement joins TRBV5-1 to TRBJ2-1; 9 bases match TRBD2. This TCR came from a man aged 25-45 years in good health and CMV-seronegative. The CDR3 nucleotides read TGCGCCAGCAGCTTGGCCCATGCGGGAGGGAAGTACAATGACGGGCAGTTCTTC. Encoded protein: CASSLAHAGGKYNDGQFF.